This T cell receptor beta chain comes out of a study of shared clonotypes between healthy human individuals. Study-wide context: CD4 naive and memory got three plates each, CD8 naive two, CD8 memory one. Overall study results and limits: Exclusively blood specimens were collected; tissue repertoires likely differ. The study found lower generation probabilities in non-shared clonotypes than in those shared by all four donors.

Sequenced by immunoSEQ multiplex PCR; TCRdb stores in-frame clones only, minus some. The sample carries about 690,000 clones, less than 95% recorded once. CDR1 is MDHEN and CDR2 is SYDVKM in the germline V gene. V dropped 1 base and J dropped 5; count of bases not matched to a gene: 6. This CDR3 comprises 17 residues. About this clone itself: The antigen remains unidentified.

The J gene is TRBJ2-5, the V gene TRBV28; 14 nucleotides agree with TRBD2. Sequencing used memory CD8+ T cells from PBMCs. As for subset: CD45RO+ cells pooled with CCR7-negative TemRA cells. This TCR was sampled from a young man in good health. Some clones in this sample may be carry-over from other donors' samples. The DNA of the CDR3 is TGTGCCAGCAGTTTATCTGGACTAGCGGGAGGAGTTGAGACCCAGTACTTC. Protein product: CASSLSGLAGGVETQYF.